These 22 T cell receptor beta chains were sequenced from one sample in a study of PD-1 blockade in classical Hodgkin lymphoma. Every patient experienced relapse after autologous stem cell transplantation, and brentuximab vedotin exposure varied. Assay used: immunoSEQ multiplex PCR; TCRdb lists only in-frame clones, some missing. The sample holds about 5,900 clones, roughly 84% seen once. The sample here was peripheral blood mononuclear cells (PBMCs), taken before the second cycle of nivolumab. These receptors came from a human donor with classical Hodgkin lymphoma.

The genes are TRBV29-1 and TRBJ2-3, with 10 bases lining up with TRBD2. The germline V gene encodes CDR1 SQVTM and CDR2 ANQGSEA. The CDR3 runs 14 residues. The trim removed 4 bases at V and 1 base at J, leaving 2 bases unmatched. The CDR3 DNA reads TGCAGCGTTGCCAGCGGGGGGGGCACAGATACGCAGTATTTT. It encodes CSVASGGGTDTQYF.

The V call is TRBV6-1, the J call TRBJ2-4, with D maybe TRBD2 (7 bases). This CDR3 contains 14 residues. With 7 bases removed from V and 0 bases from J, the gap between germline ends came to 10 bases. CDR1 is MNHNS and CDR2 is SASEGT in the germline V gene. CDR3 region: CASTGGQAKNIQYF. The CDR3 coding sequence is TGTGCCAGCACCGGGGGGCAAGCCAAAAACATTCAGTACTTC.

The genes are TRBV7-2 and TRBJ1-2; 7 bases agree with TRBD1. The CDR3 runs 16 residues. The V gene's germline CDR1 is SGHTA and CDR2 FQGNSA. J lost 2 bases, V lost 5 bases, and 11 bases had no gene match. The CDR3 nucleotides read TGTGCCAGCAGCCGCCTCCCGGGACAGATGAACTATGGCTACACCTTC. Translated: CASSRLPGQMNYGYTF.

The chain employs TRBV18 and TRBJ2-7; 9 nucleotides line up with TRBD2. The CDR3 has 14 residues. Trimming removed 3 bases from V and 7 bases from J; junction bases left unmatched: 7. Germline V lookup: CDR1 KGHSH, CDR2 LQKENI. CDR3 sequence reads: CASSPCGGACEQYV. The CDR3 bases are TGTGCCAGCTCACCTTGCGGGGGGGCTTGTGAGCAGTACGTC.

This sequence joins TRBV12-5 and TRBJ2-1; D ambiguous. The CDR3 sequence is 17 residues long. Trimming removed 4 bases at V and 0 bases at J, with 16 bases between. Germline assignment: CDR1 LGHNT and CDR2 FRNRAP. The DNA for the CDR3 is TGTGCTAGTGGTTCACACGGACCGGCGAGCTCCTACAATGAGCAGTTCTTC. It translates to CASGSHGPASSYNEQFF.

J is TRBJ1-5 and V is TRBV19; TRBD1 agrees at 7 bases. Trimming removed 3 bases from V and 5 bases from J; junction bases left unmatched: 13. Looked up from germline, CDR1 is LNHDA and CDR2 is SQIVND (reference sequence). The CDR3 runs 17 residues. CDR3 in DNA: TGTGCCAGTAGTATGACGTTGCAGTTGAGGGGGCATCAGCCCCAGCATTTT. Amino acids: CASSMTLQLRGHQPQHF. Combining the CDR3 with reference TRBV19 and TRBJ1-5 gives the whole variable domain DGGITQSPKYLFRKEGQNVTLSCEQNLNHDAMYWYRQDPGQGLRLIYYSQIVNDFQKGDIAEGYSVSREKKESFPLTVTSAQKNPTAFYLCASSMTLQLRGHQPQHFGDGTRLSIL.

The gene calls are TRBV5-1 and TRBJ2-1, with D perhaps TRBD1 (6 bases). This CDR3 has 15 amino acids. CDR1 is SGHRS, CDR2 YFSETQ, per germline. Between the trimmed V and J ends, which lost 4 bases and 2 bases, there was a span of 13 bases. CDR3 region: CASSRPGATYNEQFF. The CDR3 DNA is TGCGCCAGCAGCCGGCCAGGGGCCACCTACAATGAGCAGTTCTTC.

The chain joins TRBV27 to TRBJ2-1, with D tentatively TRBD2 (5 bases). The germline V gene has CDR1 MNHEY and CDR2 SMNVEV (reference sequence). The CDR3 spans 13 residues. V was pared by 6 bases and J by 8 bases, with 14 bases between. The CDR3 sequence is CASSLYMGDEQFF. CDR3 in DNA: TGTGCCAGCAGCCTTTATATGGGAGATGAGCAGTTCTTC.

V usage is TRBV5-6 and J usage is TRBJ1-2; 9 bases line up with TRBD1. The germline gives CDR1 SGHDT, CDR2 YYEEEE. The junction had 9 bases not matched to a gene; V was cut back by 6 bases and J by 3 bases. This CDR3 is 15 amino acids long. CDR3 DNA: TGTGCCAGCACCGTTGGGGACAGGGAGTACTATGGCTACACCTTC. Translation: CASTVGDREYYGYTF.

J is TRBJ2-2 and V is TRBV6-5; D remains unclear. This CDR3 comprises 15 residues. Germline lookup yields CDR1 MNHEY and CDR2 SVGAGI. Trimming removed 5 bases from V and 0 bases from J, with 10 bases in between. The CDR3 sequence is CASSPVRSNTGELFF. The CDR3 region has the DNA TGTGCCAGCAGTCCTGTCCGATCGAACACCGGGGAGCTGTTTTTT.

CDR3: CASSSGTAGNTIYF. CDR3 coding DNA: TGTGCCAGCAGCTCGGGGACAGCTGGAAACACCATATATTTT. The V gene is TRBV11-2, the J gene TRBJ1-3, with 7 bases identical to TRBD1. J gave up 2 bases and V 4 bases, and 2 bases lay outside the gene matches. The CDR3 runs to 14 residues. The V gene's germline CDR1 is SGHAT and CDR2 FQNNGV.

As DNA, the CDR3 is TGTGCCAGCAGCGACAGACAGGGAATCGAGACCCAGTACTTC. Translation gives CASSDRQGIETQYF. This chain connects TRBV9 to TRBJ2-5; TRBD1 agrees at 7 bases. Germline CDR1 and CDR2: SGDLS and YYNGEE. Unmatched junction bases numbered 7, after V lost 3 bases and J lost 5 bases. The CDR3 totals 14 residues.

J is TRBJ2-2 and V is TRBV7-7, with TRBD2 as a possible D gene (6 bases). This CDR3 region has 17 residues. Germline values: CDR1 SSHAT, CDR2 FNYEAQ (reference sequence). V lost 1 base, J lost 7 bases, and 19 bases lay in between. Here the CDR3 DNA reads TGTGCCAGCAGCTTAGGCGGGGCACAGGTCCTCAGCGGGGAGCTGTTTTTT. It translates to CASSLGGAQVLSGELFF.

The chain uses TRBV5-1 and TRBJ2-5, with D perhaps matching TRBD1 (6 bases). The V and J ends lost 7 bases and 5 bases respectively, with 21 bases between them. CDR1 is SGHRS and CDR2 is YFSETQ in the germline V gene. This CDR3 region has 15 residues. CDR3 coding DNA: TGCGCCAGCGCCCGGCGGAGCAGGGGAGTGGAGACCCAGTACTTC. Residues: CASARRSRGVETQYF.

The gene calls are TRBV6-5 and TRBJ1-1; tentative D call: TRBD1 (5 bases). With 2 bases removed from V and 11 bases from J, the gap between germline ends came to 18 bases. Germline values: CDR1 MNHEY, CDR2 SVGAGI. This CDR3 has 14 residues. This CDR3 reads CASSYGLHWGIAFF. The CDR3 region has the DNA TGTGCCAGCAGTTACGGTTTACATTGGGGGATCGCTTTCTTT.

V and J are TRBV5-1 and TRBJ2-1, with 12 bases that match TRBD2. This CDR3 is built from 19 residues. V lost 0 bases and J lost 2; bases outside the gene matches: 9. CDR1 and CDR2 from the germline V gene are SGHRS and YFSETQ. The CDR3 spells CASSLAPGLAGGPYNEQFF. CDR3 nucleotides: TGCGCCAGCAGCTTGGCCCCCGGGCTAGCGGGAGGGCCCTACAATGAGCAGTTCTTC.

The gene calls are TRBV12-5 and TRBJ2-1; 8 positions match TRBD2. CDR3 length equals 13 residues. J lost 16 bases, V lost 6 bases, and 14 bases had no gene match. CDR1 is LGHNT and CDR2 is FRNRAP in the germline V gene. The CDR3, as DNA: TGTGCTAGTGGCCCCATCTACGGGACTAGGCATTTCTTC. Translating gives CASGPIYGTRHFF.

This clone was picked up a small number of times. V usage is TRBV10-3 and J usage is TRBJ2-5; 9 nucleotides line up with TRBD1. The CDR3 runs to 14 residues. Germline loops: CDR1 ENHRY, CDR2 SYGVKD. With 6 bases clipped from V and 3 bases from J, the junction kept 5 bases outside the gene matches. CDR3 in amino acids: CAISRTGVEETQYF. In nucleotides, the CDR3 is TGTGCCATCAGCCGGACAGGGGTCGAAGAGACCCAGTACTTC.

The rearrangement links TRBV6-1 to TRBJ2-7; 9 bases agree with TRBD1. V shed 1 base, J shed 4 bases, and the junction held 5 bases outside the gene matches. The CDR3 runs 15 residues. Germline CDR1 is MNHNS and CDR2 is SASEGT. CDR3 DNA: TGTGCCAGCAGTGAAGGGGTTGGGACAGGGTACGAGCAGTACGTC. This gives the protein CASSEGVGTGYEQYV.

The genes are TRBV30 and TRBJ1-4; D gene ambiguous. Germline V CDR1 and CDR2: GTSNPN, SVGIG (reference sequence). Trimming pared 6 bases from V and 5 bases from J, leaving 13 bases between. The CDR3 runs to 13 residues. Here the CDR3 DNA reads TGTGCCTGTAACCCGGAGACGAATGAAAAACTGTTTTTT. The encoded protein is CACNPETNEKLFF.

Only one count was recorded for this clone. This sequence joins TRBV7-9 and TRBJ2-2; D gene unclear. Trimming shortened V by 8 bases and J by 6 bases, and 13 bases separated the two germline ends. The CDR3 contains 13 residues. Germline V CDR1 and CDR2: SEHNR, FQNEAQ (reference sequence). The CDR3 loop is CASVPGQAGELFF. In DNA form, the CDR3 reads TGTGCCAGCGTCCCCGGGCAGGCCGGGGAGCTGTTTTTT.

The chain couples TRBV28 to TRBJ2-3, with D perhaps TRBD2 (6 bases). CDR3 length: 14 residues. Germline CDR1 MDHEN, CDR2 SYDVKM. V was shortened by 6 bases and J by 4 bases, with 14 bases between the two germline ends. In DNA, the CDR3 is TGTGCCAGCAGCCGACTAGTCGGCCCAGATACGCAGTATTTT. This sequence encodes CASSRLVGPDTQYF.